A selection of T cell receptor beta chains follows, all from one sample in a study of cytomegalovirus exposure and HLA in healthy donors. TCRdb's copy holds only in-frame clones and misses some; the assay was immunoSEQ multiplex PCR. The sample has 130,000 or so clones, 85% to 90% seen once. Sequenced sample: PBMCs. The receptors derive from a young woman in good health and CMV-seronegative. Each CDR3 is given without its conserved first and last residue. Some rows mark clone size as missing; the rest say once, few, many or name a class of expanded clone.

v_gene	len	abundance	j_gene	CDR3aa
TRBV29-1	13	-	TRBJ2-3	SVREAGASTDTQY
TRBV2	13	-	TRBJ1-5	ASSGNRVSNQPQH
TRBV6-5	12	once	TRBJ2-1	ASTTDRGRPEQF
TRBV6-6	13	-	TRBJ1-2	ASSHGTGGNYGYT
TRBV7-3	14	-	TRBJ2-2	ASSLSETTSLGELF
TRBV11-3	14	-	TRBJ2-3	ASSLGWGGMTDTQY
TRBV7-8	13	-	TRBJ1-4	ASSSGRGPGEKLF
TRBV19	12	once	TRBJ2-3	ASSILLSGGEMY
TRBV5-4	11	-	TRBJ1-2	ASSFDRGDGYT
TRBV28	11	-	TRBJ2-7	ASSLHQAQGSY
TRBV7-2	14	-	TRBJ1-2	ASSPYRDLPHYGYT
TRBV27	17	-	TRBJ2-1	ASSLTSGGGRPYYNEQF
TRBV6-5	10	-	TRBJ1-2	ATSQGDYGYT
TRBV7-9	11	-	TRBJ1-1	ASSSTSGTEAF
TRBV7-6	11	-	TRBJ1-1	ASSKQPNTEAF
TRBV9	13	-	TRBJ2-5	ASSASDSTQETQY
TRBV7-2	15	once	TRBJ2-1	ASSLAGTSGAYNEQF
TRBV5-6	14	-	TRBJ2-1	ASSLNRGPSYNEQF
TRBV18	15	-	TRBJ1-6	ASSPDAPGAYNSPLH
TRBV6-5	11	-	TRBJ1-4	ASSYGLNEKLF
TRBV30	12	-	TRBJ2-7	AWGGPRQTYEQY
TRBV11-1	10	-	TRBJ1-2	ASSQESYGYT
TRBV5-4	12	-	TRBJ2-6	ASTTSSGANVLT
TRBV2	13	-	TRBJ2-5	ASSEGSSSQETQY
TRBV5-1	12	-	TRBJ1-4	ASSPTGTNEKLF
TRBV7-9	10	-	TRBJ2-3	ASSLIADTQY
TRBV6-6	13	-	TRBJ1-5	ASSYQGSSNQPQH
TRBV5-1	16	-	TRBJ2-1	ASSQVTSGPRGYNEQF
TRBV2	11	-	TRBJ1-2	ASSSQGGNGYT
TRBV9	14	-	TRBJ1-1	ASSPRDRFMNTEAF
TRBV7-2	14	-	TRBJ2-7	ASSRPTLAGSYEQY
TRBV5-6	14	-	TRBJ1-2	ASSPEGGRANYGYT
TRBV7-2	13	-	TRBJ1-5	ASSLEEGIGQPQH
TRBV6-1	11	-	TRBJ2-2	ASTISDTGELF
TRBV4-2	16	-	TRBJ2-3	ASSPKTLAGVSTDTQY
TRBV25-1	14	-	TRBJ1-5	ASSEAGQGSNQPQH
TRBV9	14	medium-sized	TRBJ1-6	ASSGDGGVFNSPLH
TRBV19	14	-	TRBJ2-1	ASSILLAGGYNEQF
TRBV5-1	12	-	TRBJ2-1	ASSLNAGYNEQF
TRBV20-1	8	-	TRBJ2-7	SAVGGKQY
TRBV7-2	14	-	TRBJ2-5	ASSLMVTGPQETQY
TRBV5-1	12	-	TRBJ1-1	ASSLEAGNTEAF
TRBV6-1	12	-	TRBJ2-7	ASSEPGMGDEQY
TRBV11-3	11	-	TRBJ1-1	ASSLRLNTEAF
TRBV12-5	14	-	TRBJ2-7	ASGLVTGTGGWEQY
TRBV6-1	13	-	TRBJ2-3	ASTVNTGVTDTQY
TRBV14	14	few	TRBJ2-7	ASSQRQRMGSYEQY
TRBV29-1	13	-	TRBJ2-3	SVEARGQGTDTQY
TRBV30	12	-	TRBJ2-5	AWSGGGLRETQY
TRBV6-1	12	-	TRBJ1-5	ASQEGRFNQPQH
TRBV30	13	-	TRBJ1-6	AWTSQSSYNSPLH
TRBV19	13	once	TRBJ2-3	ASGLTGFREDTQY
TRBV25-1	13	-	TRBJ2-1	ASSERGGSYNEQF
TRBV19	14	-	TRBJ2-2	ASSIATGLNTGELF
TRBV6-1	12	-	TRBJ1-3	ASPMRVPGNTIY
TRBV5-1	10	-	TRBJ1-2	ASSLETEWYT
TRBV27	12	few	TRBJ1-2	ASSLLGPNYGYT
TRBV27	13	-	TRBJ2-1	ASNVEESSYNEQF